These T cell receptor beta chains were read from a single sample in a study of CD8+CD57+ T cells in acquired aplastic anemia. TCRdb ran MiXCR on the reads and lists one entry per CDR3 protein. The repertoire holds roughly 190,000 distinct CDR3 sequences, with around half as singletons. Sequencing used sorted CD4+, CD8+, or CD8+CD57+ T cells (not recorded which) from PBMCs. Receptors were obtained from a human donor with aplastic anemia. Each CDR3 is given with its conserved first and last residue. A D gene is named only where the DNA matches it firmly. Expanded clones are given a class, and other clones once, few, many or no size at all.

TGCAGTGCTAGCATAGCGGGAGGGCCGGGGATTCGGGAGACCCAGTACTTC | CSASIAGGPGIRETQYF | TRBJ2-5 | TRBD2 | TRBV20-1 | once | 17
TGCGCCAGCAGCTTATCGGATACCGGGGAGCTGTTTTTT | CASSLSDTGELFF | TRBJ2-2 | . | TRBV7-2 | . | 13
TGTGCCAGCAGCGTCGGGGGACAGGGACAACGCCGGCAGTATTTT | CASSVGGQGQRRQYF | TRBJ2-3 | TRBD1 | TRBV14 | . | 15
TGTGCCAGCAGCCCCGAGGGGACAGGCATGAACACTGAAGCTTTCTTT | CASSPEGTGMNTEAFF | TRBJ1-1 | TRBD1 | TRBV9 | . | 16
TGTGCCAGCAGCGGCCTCGGGATAGCCAAAAACATTCAGTACTTC | CASSGLGIAKNIQYF | TRBJ2-4 | . | TRBV9 | many | 15
TGTGCCAGCAGGCCCGGACAGGGTCCCTACGAGCAGTACTTC | CASRPGQGPYEQYF | TRBJ2-7 | TRBD1 | TRBV2 | few | 14
TGTGCCAGCAGAGGAGGACCGAGCACAGATACGCAGTATTTT | CASRGGPSTDTQYF | TRBJ2-3 | . | TRBV2 | . | 14
TGCGCCAGCAGCCGGGCGGCGGGAGGGGCGAATGAGCAGTTCTTC | CASSRAAGGANEQFF | TRBJ2-1 | TRBD2 | TRBV4-1 | . | 15
TGCAGTGCTAGCACTAGCGGGGGGAATTACAATGAGCAGTTCTTC | CSASTSGGNYNEQFF | TRBJ2-1 | TRBD2 | TRBV20-1 | . | 15
TGTGCCAGCAGATGGGGGGGAGGCGAGCAGTACTTC | CASRWGGGEQYF | TRBJ2-7 | TRBD2 | TRBV2 | few | 12
TGTGCCAGCGTCCAGGGGGTAAAGACCCAGTACTTC | CASVQGVKTQYF | TRBJ2-5 | TRBD1 | TRBV2 | few | 12
TGTGCCACCAGCCAAACGGGAGGGTATGAGCAGTACTTC | CATSQTGGYEQYF | TRBJ2-7 | TRBD2 | TRBV15 | . | 13
TGCAGTGCTAGTCACAGGTCAGGGGATGAGACCCAGTACTTC | CSASHRSGDETQYF | TRBJ2-5 | . | TRBV20-1 | many | 14
TGTGCCAGCAGGGGAGGGGGCCAGACCTACGAGCAGTACTTC | CASRGGGQTYEQYF | TRBJ2-7 | . | TRBV7-2 | . | 14
TGCAGTGCTAGAGATACTCAGACCTACCCCTACGAGCAGTACTTC | CSARDTQTYPYEQYF | TRBJ2-7 | . | TRBV20-1 | once | 15
TGCGCCAGCTCAGCGAAGACATATACAGATACGCAGTATTTT | CASSAKTYTDTQYF | TRBJ2-3 | . | TRBV5-1 | many | 14
TGTGCCACCAGTGATAACAGGGTGAACACTGAAGCTTTCTTT | CATSDNRVNTEAFF | TRBJ1-1 | . | TRBV24-1 | . | 14